These 2 T cell receptor beta chains were all obtained from the same sample, sequenced in a study of Ad26.COV2.S vaccination and SARS-CoV-2 variants. The protocol was immunoSEQ multiplex PCR, while the TCRdb copy is restricted to in-frame clones and leaves out a portion. This table holds some 410,000 clones, around 92% found once. Regarding treatment: over 15 received Ad26.COV2.S at low or high dose, single or two shots; 5 received placebo; per-sample allocation not given. Day 63 following the first vaccine or placebo injection was when the samples were taken. This sample comprised peripheral blood, obtained in a trial of Ad26.COV2.S vaccine versus placebo. The origin of the receptors is a person aged 18-60 years who received the Ad26.COV2.S COVID-19 vaccine or a placebo.

This clone came up a few times. The V gene is TRBV7-2, the J gene TRBJ1-5; TRBD1 matches 7 bases. With 8 bases clipped from V and 7 bases from J, the junction kept 8 bases outside the gene matches. The CDR3 consists of 13 residues. Germline-derived CDR1 and CDR2 are SGHTA and FQGNSA. The chain's CDR3 is CASSDRARQPQHF. In nucleotides, the CDR3 is TGTGCCAGCTCCGACAGGGCGAGGCAGCCCCAGCATTTT.

V and J are TRBV11-2 and TRBJ2-3; D is unresolved. There are 14 residues in the CDR3. Trimming pared 1 base from V and 6 bases from J, leaving 11 bases between. Per the germline V gene, CDR1 is SGHAT and CDR2 is FQNNGV. The CDR3 DNA follows: TGTGCCAGCAGCTTAGGGTCTGCTGGGGATACGCAGTATTTT. Translating it yields CASSLGSAGDTQYF.